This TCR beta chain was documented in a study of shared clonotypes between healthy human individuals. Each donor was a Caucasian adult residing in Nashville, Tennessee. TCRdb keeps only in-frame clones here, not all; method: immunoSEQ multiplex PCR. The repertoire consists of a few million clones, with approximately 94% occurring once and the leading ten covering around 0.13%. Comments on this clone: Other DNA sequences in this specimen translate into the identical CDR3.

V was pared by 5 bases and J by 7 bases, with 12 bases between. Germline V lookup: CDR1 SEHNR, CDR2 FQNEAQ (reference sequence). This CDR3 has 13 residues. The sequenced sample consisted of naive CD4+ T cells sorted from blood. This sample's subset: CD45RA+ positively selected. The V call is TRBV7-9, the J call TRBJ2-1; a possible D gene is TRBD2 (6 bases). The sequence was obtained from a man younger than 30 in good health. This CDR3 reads CASSPRLVNEQFF. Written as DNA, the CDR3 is TGTGCCAGCAGCCCGAGACTAGTTAATGAGCAGTTCTTC.